This passage covers 10 T cell receptor beta chains from one sample sequenced in a study of identical twins. Each CDR3 protein is one row after TCRdb ran MiXCR on the 5' RACE reads. The sample lists 1.5 million to 2 million distinct CDR3 sequences; 32% were seen once. Specimen: cord blood. The receptors were gathered from a newborn girl in good health.

The chain carries TRBV5-5 and TRBJ2-5, with D possibly being TRBD1 (5 bases). The last part of the DNA fits TRBJ2-7 better; the J call may be wrong. Germline CDR1 reads SGHKS; CDR2 reads YYEKEE (reference sequence). The CDR3 covers 17 residues. CDR3 region: CASSSDPPFIQGYEQYF. The CDR3 bases are TGTGCCAGCAGCTCCGACCCACCCTTCATCCAGGGCTACGAGCAGTACTTC.

The table lists this clonotype with many counts. The rearrangement uses TRBV20-1 and TRBJ1-2; 8 nucleotides match TRBD1. Losses at the gene ends were 0 bases for V and 8 bases for J; bases not matched to a gene: 2. Germline V lookup: CDR1 DFQATT, CDR2 SNEGSKA (reference sequence). The CDR3 runs 12 residues. The DNA for the CDR3 is TGCAGTGCTAGAGAACAGGGGGGAGGCTACACCTTC. The encoded protein is CSAREQGGGYTF.

The CDR3 spells CASSRTGQQETQYF. The CDR3 DNA reads TGTGCCAGCAGCCGGACAGGTCAACAAGAGACCCAGTACTTC. The rearrangement joins TRBV5-4 to TRBJ2-5; 7 bases align to TRBD1. This CDR3 region has 14 residues. Unmatched junction bases numbered 5, after V lost 4 bases and J lost 2 bases. Germline CDR1 and CDR2: SGHNT and YYREEE (reference sequence).

CDR3: CASSMGLANNEQFF. CDR3 in DNA: TGTGCCAGCAGCATGGGACTAGCAAACAATGAGCAGTTCTTC. The chain uses TRBV11-3 and TRBJ2-1, with 9 bases lining up with TRBD2. Germline-derived CDR1 and CDR2 are SGHNT and YENEEA. The CDR3 is made up of 14 amino acids. Trimming cost V 5 bases and J 5 bases; bases outside gene matches: 4.

The V call is TRBV28, the J call TRBJ2-6; 8 nucleotides match TRBD1. The length of the CDR3 is 16 residues. J gave up 4 bases and V 5 bases, and 7 bases lay outside the gene matches. Germline CDR1 reads MDHEN; CDR2 reads SYDVKM. The CDR3 nucleotides are TGTGCCAGCAGTCCGGAGACAGGGGTAGGGGCCAACGTCCTGACTTTC. Encoded protein: CASSPETGVGANVLTF.

This chain uses TRBV7-9 with TRBJ2-1; D is undetermined. Trimming stripped 3 bases from V and 3 bases from J, with 9 bases between. CDR3 size: 14 residues. CDR1 and CDR2 from the germline V gene are SEHNR and FQNEAQ (reference sequence). The CDR3 loop is CASSLENVYNEQFF. The CDR3, as DNA: TGTGCCAGCAGCTTGGAGAACGTCTACAATGAGCAGTTCTTC.

This clonotype was recorded many times. V usage is TRBV29-1 and J usage is TRBJ1-2; maybe TRBD1 (6 bases). Trimming removed 8 bases at V and 3 bases at J, with 10 bases between. The CDR3 is 11 residues long. Germline assignment: CDR1 SQVTM and CDR2 ANQGSEA. CDR3 sequence reads: CSLAGDYGYTF. For the CDR3, the DNA is TGCAGCTTGGCAGGGGACTATGGCTACACCTTC.

The chain's CDR3 is CASSLVTGPSYNEQYF. The CDR3 bases are TGTGCCAGCAGCTTAGTTACCGGTCCCTCCTACAATGAGCAGTACTTC. The chain uses TRBV7-2 and TRBJ2-1; D is unclear. The J call may be wrong; the DNA end is better matched by TRBJ2-7. The germline CDR1 and CDR2 sequences are SGHTA and FQGNSA. The CDR3 runs 16 residues.

This clonotype was observed a handful of times. V and J are TRBV2 and TRBJ1-5; D is undetermined. Germline CDR1 SNHLY, CDR2 FYNNEI. The CDR3 runs 14 residues. V dropped 6 bases and J dropped 6 bases, with 15 bases sitting between them. The CDR3 sequence is CASSLVLVGQPQHF. CDR3 sequence (DNA): TGTGCCAGCAGCCTGGTCCTTGTCGGTCAGCCCCAGCATTTT.

Remarks on this clonotype: A single base separates this from a much larger clone, so it may be a read error. The gene calls are TRBV29-1 and TRBJ2-5; 8 positions match TRBD2. From germline, CDR1 is SQVTM and CDR2 ANQGSEA. V shed 7 bases, J shed 11 bases, and the junction held 15 bases outside the gene matches. This CDR3 is built from 13 residues. The CDR3: CSGKRENGNEQYF. Written as DNA, the CDR3 is TGCAGCGGCAAGCGGGAGAACGGCAATGAGCAGTACTTC.